The rows below give T cell receptor beta chains drawn from one sample of a study of blood T cell repertoires in COVID-19. TCRdb keeps only in-frame clones here, not all; method: immunoSEQ multiplex PCR. The sample has about 360,000 clones, 65% to 85% seen once. Specimen: peripheral blood. The receptor set was obtained from a man aged 30-40 years with active or convalescent COVID-19. The CDR3 runs from the conserved cysteine through the conserved F or W. The order of the fields is clone size, D gene, J gene, V gene, CDR3 protein, CDR3 DNA. D genes are given only for firm matches. Size values are once, few and many counts, or a class for expanded clones, and some rows have none.

clone size: -; D gene: TRBD1; J gene: TRBJ2-2; V gene: TRBV19; CDR3 protein: CASKRDRVAGELFF; CDR3 DNA: TGTGCCAGTAAAAGGGACAGGGTGGCCGGGGAGCTGTTTTTT
clone size: -; D gene: TRBD2; J gene: TRBJ2-3; V gene: TRBV19; CDR3 protein: CASSLGSSGTTDTQYF; CDR3 DNA: TGTGCCAGTAGTCTAGGGTCTAGCGGAACCACAGATACGCAGTATTTT
clone size: -; D gene: -; J gene: TRBJ1-3; V gene: TRBV30; CDR3 protein: CAWSVRLGRGTIYF; CDR3 DNA: TGTGCCTGGAGTGTCCGATTAGGCCGCGGCACCATATATTTT
clone size: -; D gene: -; J gene: TRBJ1-3; V gene: TRBV28; CDR3 protein: CASSFLGNTIYF; CDR3 DNA: TGTGCCAGCAGTTTCCTTGGAAACACCATATATTTT
clone size: -; D gene: -; J gene: TRBJ2-7; V gene: TRBV5-1; CDR3 protein: CASSLVDEQYF; CDR3 DNA: TGCGCCAGCAGCTTGGTCGACGAGCAGTACTTC
clone size: -; D gene: TRBD1; J gene: TRBJ2-7; V gene: TRBV6-5; CDR3 protein: CASSQSGTGVYEQYF; CDR3 DNA: TGTGCCAGCAGTCAAAGTGGGACAGGGGTCTACGAGCAGTACTTC
clone size: once; D gene: TRBD2; J gene: TRBJ2-5; V gene: TRBV28; CDR3 protein: CASSSLSGRSETQYF; CDR3 DNA: TGTGCCAGCAGTTCCCTTAGCGGGAGGTCTGAGACCCAGTACTTC
clone size: -; D gene: TRBD2; J gene: TRBJ2-7; V gene: TRBV2; CDR3 protein: CASSENSGSRYEQYF; CDR3 DNA: TGTGCCAGCAGTGAAAATAGCGGGAGTAGGTACGAGCAGTACTTC
clone size: -; D gene: -; J gene: TRBJ2-2; V gene: TRBV6-6; CDR3 protein: CASNKGDGELFF; CDR3 DNA: TGTGCCAGCAACAAGGGGGACGGGGAGCTGTTTTTT
clone size: -; D gene: -; J gene: TRBJ2-6; V gene: TRBV30; CDR3 protein: CAWSGSGANVLTF; CDR3 DNA: TGTGCCTGGAGCGGCTCTGGGGCCAACGTCCTGACTTTC
clone size: -; D gene: -; J gene: TRBJ2-7; V gene: TRBV2; CDR3 protein: CASSEQPQGEQYF; CDR3 DNA: TGTGCCAGCAGTGAACAACCACAGGGCGAGCAGTACTTC
clone size: -; D gene: TRBD2; J gene: TRBJ2-7; V gene: TRBV9; CDR3 protein: CASSVGGTNNEQYF; CDR3 DNA: TGTGCCAGCAGCGTAGGAGGGACTAACAACGAGCAGTACTTC
clone size: -; D gene: TRBD1; J gene: TRBJ1-6; V gene: TRBV19; CDR3 protein: CASSARGQGVSPLHF; CDR3 DNA: TGTGCCAGTAGTGCTCGGGGACAGGGGGTTTCACCCCTCCACTTT
clone size: once; D gene: -; J gene: TRBJ2-7; V gene: TRBV7-2; CDR3 protein: CASSLVGQGYEQYF; CDR3 DNA: TGTGCCAGCAGCTTAGTAGGTCAGGGGTACGAGCAGTACTTC
clone size: -; D gene: -; J gene: TRBJ1-4; V gene: TRBV2; CDR3 protein: CASRETGLNEKLFF; CDR3 DNA: TGTGCCAGCAGAGAGACAGGACTTAATGAAAAACTGTTTTTT
clone size: -; D gene: -; J gene: TRBJ2-3; V gene: TRBV7-9; CDR3 protein: CASSLGRETDTQYF; CDR3 DNA: TGTGCCAGCAGCTTAGGGAGGGAAACAGATACGCAGTATTTT
clone size: -; D gene: TRBD2; J gene: TRBJ2-5; V gene: TRBV12-3/TRBV12-4; CDR3 protein: CASSSLATETQYF; CDR3 DNA: TGTGCCAGCAGCTCACTAGCGACAGAGACCCAGTACTTC
clone size: -; D gene: -; J gene: TRBJ1-1; V gene: TRBV11-3; CDR3 protein: CASSLEGRTEAFF; CDR3 DNA: TGTGCCAGCAGCTTAGAGGGGAGGACTGAAGCTTTCTTT
clone size: -; D gene: -; J gene: TRBJ1-1; V gene: TRBV19; CDR3 protein: CASINSQEMTEAFF; CDR3 DNA: TGTGCCAGCATCAATTCACAGGAAATGACTGAAGCTTTCTTT
clone size: -; D gene: TRBD2; J gene: TRBJ2-1; V gene: TRBV19; CDR3 protein: CASSVWTSGGGEQFF; CDR3 DNA: TGTGCCAGTAGTGTATGGACTAGCGGGGGTGGAGAGCAGTTCTTC
clone size: -; D gene: -; J gene: TRBJ1-2; V gene: TRBV4-1; CDR3 protein: CASSLYAGYGYTF; CDR3 DNA: TGCGCCAGCAGCCTATACGCAGGGTATGGCTACACCTTC
clone size: -; D gene: -; J gene: TRBJ1-2; V gene: TRBV11-2; CDR3 protein: CASSLGLGHNYGYTF; CDR3 DNA: TGTGCCAGCAGCTTAGGTCTGGGGCATAACTATGGCTACACCTTC
clone size: -; D gene: TRBD2; J gene: TRBJ2-7; V gene: TRBV5-4; CDR3 protein: CASSLDSGGLSYEQYF; CDR3 DNA: TGTGCCAGCAGCCTCGATTCGGGGGGGCTCTCCTACGAGCAGTACTTC
clone size: few; D gene: TRBD1; J gene: TRBJ2-1; V gene: TRBV9; CDR3 protein: CASSSPGTGGNEQFF; CDR3 DNA: TGTGCCAGCAGCTCCCCCGGGACAGGGGGGAATGAGCAGTTCTTC
clone size: -; D gene: -; J gene: TRBJ1-2; V gene: TRBV27; CDR3 protein: CASSFDRNYGYTF; CDR3 DNA: TGTGCCAGCAGTTTCGACAGAAACTATGGCTACACCTTC
clone size: -; D gene: -; J gene: TRBJ1-3; V gene: TRBV19; CDR3 protein: CASSIQDSGNTIYF; CDR3 DNA: TGTGCCAGTAGTATTCAGGACTCTGGAAACACCATATATTTT
clone size: -; D gene: TRBD1; J gene: TRBJ2-5; V gene: TRBV5-1; CDR3 protein: CASSLEGAQTQYF; CDR3 DNA: TGCGCCAGCAGCTTAGAGGGGGCTCAGACCCAGTACTTC
clone size: -; D gene: TRBD2; J gene: TRBJ2-1; V gene: TRBV5-8; CDR3 protein: CASSRTSGDEQFF; CDR3 DNA: TGTGCCAGCAGCAGGACTAGCGGCGATGAGCAGTTCTTC
clone size: once; D gene: TRBD1; J gene: TRBJ2-1; V gene: TRBV9; CDR3 protein: CASSDTGTAVNEQFF; CDR3 DNA: TGTGCCAGCAGCGACACCGGGACAGCGGTCAATGAGCAGTTCTTC
clone size: -; D gene: -; J gene: TRBJ1-2; V gene: TRBV4-1; CDR3 protein: CASSQELGRAYGYTF; CDR3 DNA: TGCGCCAGCAGCCAAGAGCTGGGCAGGGCCTATGGCTACACCTTC
clone size: few; D gene: TRBD1; J gene: TRBJ1-1; V gene: TRBV5-5; CDR3 protein: CASSSTGATEAFF; CDR3 DNA: TGTGCCAGCAGCAGTACAGGGGCCACTGAAGCTTTCTTT
clone size: -; D gene: -; J gene: TRBJ1-5; V gene: TRBV2; CDR3 protein: CASSPGAGRVYSNQPQHF; CDR3 DNA: TGTGCCAGCAGCCCAGGGGCAGGGAGGGTCTATAGCAATCAGCCCCAGCATTTT
clone size: -; D gene: TRBD1; J gene: TRBJ1-2; V gene: TRBV7-9; CDR3 protein: CASDRGRLPGYTF; CDR3 DNA: TGTGCCAGCGACAGGGGGAGACTTCCCGGCTACACCTTC
clone size: -; D gene: -; J gene: TRBJ2-1; V gene: TRBV20-1; CDR3 protein: CSASRGLNNEQFF; CDR3 DNA: TGCAGTGCTAGTCGAGGGCTAAACAATGAGCAGTTCTTC
clone size: -; D gene: -; J gene: TRBJ2-1; V gene: TRBV4-3; CDR3 protein: CASSQEGSPFDEQFF; CDR3 DNA: TGCGCCAGCAGCCAAGAGGGCTCACCTTTCGATGAGCAGTTCTTC
clone size: -; D gene: -; J gene: TRBJ1-2; V gene: TRBV28; CDR3 protein: CASSIRYLYGYTF; CDR3 DNA: TGTGCCAGCAGTATACGGTACCTCTATGGCTACACCTTC
clone size: -; D gene: -; J gene: TRBJ1-3; V gene: TRBV3-1/TRBV3-2; CDR3 protein: CASSQQGNTIYF; CDR3 DNA: TGTGCCAGCAGCCAACAGGGAAACACCATATATTTT
clone size: -; D gene: TRBD2; J gene: TRBJ2-1; V gene: TRBV4-1; CDR3 protein: CASSGGTSGDEQFF; CDR3 DNA: TGCGCCAGCAGCGGGGGGACTAGCGGGGATGAGCAGTTCTTC